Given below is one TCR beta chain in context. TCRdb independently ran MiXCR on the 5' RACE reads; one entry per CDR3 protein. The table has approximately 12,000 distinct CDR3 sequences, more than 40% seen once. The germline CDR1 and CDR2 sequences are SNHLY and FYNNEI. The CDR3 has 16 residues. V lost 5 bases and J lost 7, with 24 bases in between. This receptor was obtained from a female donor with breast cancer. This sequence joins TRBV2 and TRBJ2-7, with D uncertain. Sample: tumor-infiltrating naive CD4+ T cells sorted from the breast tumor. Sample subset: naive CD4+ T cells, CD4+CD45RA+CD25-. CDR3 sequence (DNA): TGTGCCAGCAGTAGAGCCCTGACGTCCAGTTCAAGGGAGCAGTACGTC. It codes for CASSRALTSSSREQYV.